The clone carrying this T cell receptor (beta chain) was detected many times. Antigen specificity is unknown. Template-switch 5'RACE cDNA synthesis added a 10-nucleotide unique molecular identifier. TCRdb recomputed calls from the 5' RACE reads with MiXCR, one row per CDR3 protein. The top ten hold roughly 7% of the sample, which has around 79,000 distinct CDR3 sequences, around an eighth seen once. This entry is derived from a study of neurological immune-mediated disorders. General study findings and limits: The greatest TCR clonal expansion occurred in HTLV-1-associated myelopathy and the least in multiple sclerosis, which fell below healthy controls. The absence of shared CDR3 amino acid sequences among expanded clones across subjects suggests private repertoires in all groups.

The CDR3 covers 15 residues. Deletions cut 3 bases from V and 5 bases from J, with 14 bases between. Germline V gene data show CDR1 as SGHVS and CDR2 as FQNEAQ. The receptor comes from a woman aged 50 to 65 in good health. The sample comprised PBMCs. This chain uses TRBV7-8 with TRBJ2-4; D is unclear. CDR3 residues: CASSFMLSGENIQYF. Written as DNA, the CDR3 is TGTGCCAGCAGCTTCATGTTGAGTGGGGAAAACATTCAGTACTTC. The whole variable domain, filled in from reference TRBV7-8 and TRBJ2-4, reads GAGVSQSPRYKVAKRGQDVALRCDPISGHVSLFWYQQALGQGPEFLTYFQNEAQLDKSGLPSDRFFAERPEGSVSTLKIQRTQQEDSAVYLCASSFMLSGENIQYFGAGTRLSVL.